A selection of T cell receptor beta chains follows, all from one sample in a study of blood T cell repertoires in COVID-19. Clones were sequenced by immunoSEQ multiplex PCR, and TCRdb holds only the in-frame ones, with some missing. The sample lists hundreds of thousands of clones, approximately 81% occurring once. What was sequenced was peripheral blood. Receptor source: a woman older than 75 with acute or convalescent COVID-19. Both conserved end residues are part of each CDR3. A D gene is named only where the DNA matches it firmly. Not every row has a clone size; where given, it reads once, few, many or a size class.

J: TRBJ1-1
size: NA
length: 14
V: TRBV25-1
D: NA
CDR3: CASSEPGKNTEAFF
DNA: TGTGCCAGCAGTGAACCAGGGAAGAACACTGAAGCTTTCTTT

J: TRBJ2-2
size: NA
length: 16
V: TRBV5-1
D: NA
CDR3: CASSLITVSDIGELFF
DNA: TGCGCCAGCAGCTTAATCACCGTCTCGGACATCGGGGAGCTGTTTTTT

J: TRBJ2-2
size: NA
length: 15
V: TRBV7-3
D: TRBD1
CDR3: CASSSGTGGTGELFF
DNA: TGTGCCAGCAGCTCCGGGACAGGGGGAACCGGGGAGCTGTTTTTT

J: TRBJ1-1
size: NA
length: 15
V: TRBV7-3
D: NA
CDR3: CASSLKAQGASEAFF
DNA: TGTGCCAGCAGCCTCAAAGCACAGGGAGCGTCTGAAGCTTTCTTT

J: TRBJ1-3
size: once
length: 14
V: TRBV15
D: NA
CDR3: CATSRGSSGNTIYF
DNA: TGTGCCACCAGCAGGGGCTCCTCTGGAAACACCATATATTTT

J: TRBJ1-6
size: few
length: 18
V: TRBV21-1
D: NA
CDR3: CASSSRDRGSSYNSPLHF
DNA: TGTGCCAGCAGCAGCCGGGACAGGGGGAGCTCCTATAATTCACCCCTCCACTTT

J: TRBJ2-5
size: NA
length: 16
V: TRBV24-1
D: NA
CDR3: CATSDPQDYPGETQYF
DNA: TGTGCCACCAGTGACCCGCAGGACTATCCCGGGGAGACCCAGTACTTC

J: TRBJ2-3
size: few
length: 16
V: TRBV14
D: TRBD1
CDR3: CASSPWTGRITDTQYF
DNA: TGTGCCAGCAGCCCCTGGACAGGGCGCATCACAGATACGCAGTATTTT

J: TRBJ2-1
size: few
length: 13
V: TRBV19
D: TRBD1
CDR3: CASSPGQGGEQFF
DNA: TGTGCCAGTAGTCCCGGACAGGGGGGTGAGCAGTTCTTC

J: TRBJ2-1
size: NA
length: 18
V: TRBV5-1
D: TRBD1
CDR3: CASSLVLAGGGLGDEQFF
DNA: TGCGCCAGCAGCTTGGTGTTGGCAGGGGGTGGTCTGGGCGATGAGCAGTTCTTC

J: TRBJ1-2
size: NA
length: 15
V: TRBV2
D: TRBD1
CDR3: CASRPGTGAGYGYTF
DNA: TGTGCCAGCAGACCCGGGACAGGGGCTGGCTATGGCTACACCTTC

J: TRBJ1-4
size: NA
length: 12
V: TRBV6-5
D: NA
CDR3: CASRSTRLSLIF
DNA: TGTGCCAGCAGATCGACCAGACTCTCATTGATTTTT

J: TRBJ1-1
size: NA
length: 15
V: TRBV28
D: NA
CDR3: CASRAQWGGYTEAFF
DNA: TGTGCCAGCAGAGCCCAATGGGGGGGTTACACTGAAGCTTTCTTT

J: TRBJ1-6
size: NA
length: 15
V: TRBV5-1
D: NA
CDR3: CASSPRSSYNSPLHF
DNA: TGCGCCAGCAGCCCCCGGAGCTCCTATAATTCACCCCTCCACTTT

J: TRBJ2-3
size: NA
length: 17
V: TRBV5-1
D: TRBD2
CDR3: CASSSGGATLSTDTQYF
DNA: TGCGCCAGCAGCTCCGGGGGGGCCACTCTTAGCACAGATACGCAGTATTTT

J: TRBJ2-2
size: NA
length: 15
V: TRBV7-3
D: NA
CDR3: CASSPLTQGTGELFF
DNA: TGTGCCAGCAGCCCACTTACACAGGGAACCGGGGAGCTGTTTTTT

J: TRBJ1-6
size: NA
length: 15
V: TRBV7-3
D: NA
CDR3: CASSVDSSYNSPLHF
DNA: TGTGCCAGCAGCGTCGACAGCTCCTATAATTCACCCCTCCACTTT

J: TRBJ1-4
size: NA
length: 12
V: TRBV3-1/TRBV3-2
D: NA
CDR3: CASSQDLGKLFF
DNA: TGTGCCAGCAGCCAAGACCTCGGAAAACTGTTTTTT

J: TRBJ1-2
size: NA
length: 13
V: TRBV7-9
D: NA
CDR3: CASSLGGLHGYTF
DNA: TGTGCCAGCAGCTTAGGAGGGCTCCATGGCTACACCTTC

J: TRBJ1-2
size: NA
length: 14
V: TRBV27
D: TRBD1
CDR3: CASGRQGNIDGYTF
DNA: TGTGCCAGCGGACGACAGGGTAACATTGATGGCTACACCTTC

J: TRBJ1-2
size: few
length: 14
V: TRBV6-1
D: TRBD1
CDR3: CASSEQTGYYGYTF
DNA: TGTGCCAGCAGTGAGCAGACAGGGTACTATGGCTACACCTTC

J: TRBJ2-5
size: NA
length: 14
V: TRBV29-1
D: TRBD1
CDR3: CSVGTGGSQETQYF
DNA: TGCAGCGTCGGGACAGGGGGCTCTCAAGAGACCCAGTACTTC

J: TRBJ1-2
size: NA
length: 15
V: TRBV5-1
D: NA
CDR3: CASSLAAGANYGYTF
DNA: TGCGCCAGCAGCTTGGCGGCGGGGGCTAACTATGGCTACACCTTC

J: TRBJ2-3
size: NA
length: 15
V: TRBV5-1
D: TRBD1
CDR3: CASSLGGQPTDTQYF
DNA: TGCGCCAGCAGCTTGGGGGGACAGCCCACAGATACGCAGTATTTT

J: TRBJ2-3
size: NA
length: 15
V: TRBV7-3
D: TRBD2
CDR3: CASSLGLGIPDTQYF
DNA: TGTGCCAGCAGCTTAGGACTAGGGATCCCAGATACGCAGTATTTT

J: TRBJ2-1
size: NA
length: 15
V: TRBV28
D: TRBD1
CDR3: CASSLFRDRNNEQFF
DNA: TGTGCCAGCAGTTTATTCCGGGACAGGAACAATGAGCAGTTCTTC

J: TRBJ1-5
size: NA
length: 17
V: TRBV19
D: NA
CDR3: CASSIDMGARSNQPQHF
DNA: TGTGCCAGTAGTATAGATATGGGGGCGAGAAGCAATCAGCCCCAGCATTTT

J: TRBJ1-3
size: NA
length: 18
V: TRBV7-2
D: TRBD1
CDR3: CASSFRAEGTGAGNTIYF
DNA: TGTGCCAGCAGCTTTAGGGCCGAAGGGACAGGGGCTGGAAACACCATATATTTT

J: TRBJ1-2
size: NA
length: 14
V: TRBV10-3
D: TRBD1
CDR3: CAISGWDRAYGYTF
DNA: TGTGCCATCAGTGGATGGGACAGGGCCTATGGCTACACCTTC

J: TRBJ2-7
size: NA
length: 14
V: TRBV21-1
D: NA
CDR3: CASSCTTGEYEQYF
DNA: TGTGCCAGCAGCTGTACGACAGGGGAATACGAGCAGTACTTC

J: TRBJ1-5
size: NA
length: 15
V: TRBV19
D: NA
CDR3: CASSTRDGYNQPQHF
DNA: TGTGCCAGTAGTACGCGGGACGGCTACAATCAGCCCCAGCATTTT